Listed below are T cell receptor beta chains from one sample, sequenced in a study of cytomegalovirus exposure and HLA in healthy donors. Sequencing was performed with immunoSEQ multiplex PCR; in TCRdb, only in-frame clones are kept and a portion is missing. This sample yields about 180,000 clones, of which roughly 82% are seen a single time; approximately 1.4% belongs to the top ten. The sequenced sample was PBMCs. Receptor source: a man between 35 and 55 years old in good health and CMV-seronegative. The CDR3 runs from the conserved cysteine through the conserved F or W. Fields, in order: CDR3 protein, V gene, J gene.

CDR3aa: CASSIGGTGNKNIQYF; v_gene: TRBV25-1; j_gene: TRBJ2-4
CDR3aa: CASTILGGGQGETQYF; v_gene: TRBV7-2; j_gene: TRBJ2-5
CDR3aa: CASSHRLPFGYEQYF; v_gene: TRBV4-3; j_gene: TRBJ2-7
CDR3aa: CASRLGRASPHGYTF; v_gene: TRBV12-2; j_gene: TRBJ1-2
CDR3aa: CASNGVTDTQYF; v_gene: TRBV28; j_gene: TRBJ2-3
CDR3aa: CSVEDRGGGTEAFF; v_gene: TRBV29-1; j_gene: TRBJ1-1
CDR3aa: CSVGQSSGNTIYF; v_gene: TRBV29-1; j_gene: TRBJ1-3
CDR3aa: CASSQWSNQPQHF; v_gene: TRBV6-5; j_gene: TRBJ1-5
CDR3aa: CASSSSSGGTDTQYF; v_gene: TRBV9; j_gene: TRBJ2-3
CDR3aa: CASSLFPVNYGYTF; v_gene: TRBV27; j_gene: TRBJ1-2
CDR3aa: CASRRDRTPTGELFF; v_gene: TRBV7-2; j_gene: TRBJ2-2
CDR3aa: CASRGLGGPGELFF; v_gene: TRBV28; j_gene: TRBJ2-2
CDR3aa: CASSLGGDYGYTF; v_gene: TRBV5-1; j_gene: TRBJ1-2
CDR3aa: CASSRSAYGYTF; v_gene: TRBV14; j_gene: TRBJ1-2
CDR3aa: CASSVMGSSNTGELFF; v_gene: TRBV9; j_gene: TRBJ2-2
CDR3aa: CAAGGAGYEQYF; v_gene: TRBV5-4; j_gene: TRBJ2-7
CDR3aa: CSVEVLADNPPAGELFF; v_gene: TRBV29-1; j_gene: TRBJ2-2
CDR3aa: CASLKTGSNQPQHF; v_gene: TRBV28; j_gene: TRBJ1-5
CDR3aa: CASSQWTSGRAQYNEQFF; v_gene: TRBV4-3; j_gene: TRBJ2-1
CDR3aa: CASTIFGGRYEQFF; v_gene: TRBV5-6; j_gene: TRBJ2-1
CDR3aa: CASKEDRGMNTEAFF; v_gene: TRBV19; j_gene: TRBJ1-1
CDR3aa: CASSPLDRAGSYEQYF; v_gene: TRBV27; j_gene: TRBJ2-7
CDR3aa: CASSGAAREDGYTF; v_gene: TRBV10-1; j_gene: TRBJ1-2
CDR3aa: CASSLDRVSGGYTF; v_gene: TRBV28; j_gene: TRBJ1-2
CDR3aa: CASSYRWQGSGNTIYF; v_gene: TRBV6-5; j_gene: TRBJ1-3
CDR3aa: CASSVSRGSNEQFF; v_gene: TRBV9; j_gene: TRBJ2-1
CDR3aa: CASSRGAGLLSGNTIYF; v_gene: TRBV14; j_gene: TRBJ1-3
CDR3aa: CASSFNYRGPSYEQYF; v_gene: TRBV28; j_gene: TRBJ2-7
CDR3aa: CASSFNRQGSGYTF; v_gene: TRBV27; j_gene: TRBJ1-2
CDR3aa: CASSVEGTSSYEQYF; v_gene: TRBV6-1; j_gene: TRBJ2-7